The present TCR beta chain was sequenced within a study of blood T cell repertoires in COVID-19. Across the whole study: Recovery among Cohort 3 donors was established by two negative PCRs, clearance, or symptom resolution. PBMCs, B-cell-depleted T cells, or T cells were the source of the cDNA or gDNA that made up the material.

Original processing notes: Estimation of nucleated cell counts was performed using reference gene primer amplification. TCRdb's copy holds only in-frame clones and misses some; the assay was immunoSEQ multiplex PCR. D and trimming were read from the DNA, whereas the V and J calls and clone size are those reported in that table. The sample holds roughly 190,000 clones, around 83% seen once. Germline CDR1 is SEHNR and CDR2 is FQNEAQ (reference sequence). The CDR3 length is 15 residues. V dropped 2 bases and J dropped 6 bases, with 15 bases sitting between them. This receptor was identified in a woman in her forties in a cohort exposed to, infected with or recovered from COVID-19 (not recorded which). The material sequenced was PBMCs or T cells enriched from blood (not recorded which). The gene calls are TRBV7-9 and TRBJ2-3; maybe TRBD2 (6 bases). The CDR3 reads CASSLSGGFPDTQYF. The CDR3 region has the DNA TGTGCCAGCAGCTTAAGTGGGGGGTTCCCGGATACGCAGTATTTT.